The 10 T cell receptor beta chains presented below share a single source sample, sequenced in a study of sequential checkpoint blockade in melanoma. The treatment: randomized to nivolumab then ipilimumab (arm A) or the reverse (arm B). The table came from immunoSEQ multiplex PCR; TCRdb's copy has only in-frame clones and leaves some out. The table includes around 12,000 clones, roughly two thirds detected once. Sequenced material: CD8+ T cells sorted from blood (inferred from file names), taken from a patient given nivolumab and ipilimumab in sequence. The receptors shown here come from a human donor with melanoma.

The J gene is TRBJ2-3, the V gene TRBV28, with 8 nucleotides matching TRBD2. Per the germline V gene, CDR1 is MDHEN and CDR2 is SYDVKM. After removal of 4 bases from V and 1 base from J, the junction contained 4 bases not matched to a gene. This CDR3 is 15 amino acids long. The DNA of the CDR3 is TGTGCCAGCAGTTCCTTCGGGGGGGGCACAGATACGCAGTATTTT. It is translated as CASSSFGGGTDTQYF.

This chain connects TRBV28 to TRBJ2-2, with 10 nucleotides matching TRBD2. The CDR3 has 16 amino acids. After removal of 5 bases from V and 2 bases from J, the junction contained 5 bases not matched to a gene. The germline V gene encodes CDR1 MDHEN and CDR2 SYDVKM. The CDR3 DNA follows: TGTGCCAGCAGTCTTGTAGCGGGGGGCAACACCGGGGAGCTGTTTTTT. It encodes CASSLVAGGNTGELFF.

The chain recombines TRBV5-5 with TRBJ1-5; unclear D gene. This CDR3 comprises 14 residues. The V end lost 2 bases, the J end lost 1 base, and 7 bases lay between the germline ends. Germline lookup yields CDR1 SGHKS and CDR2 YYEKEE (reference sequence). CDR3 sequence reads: CASSLRLSNQPQHF. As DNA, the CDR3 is TGTGCCAGCAGCTTAAGACTAAGCAATCAGCCCCAGCATTTT.

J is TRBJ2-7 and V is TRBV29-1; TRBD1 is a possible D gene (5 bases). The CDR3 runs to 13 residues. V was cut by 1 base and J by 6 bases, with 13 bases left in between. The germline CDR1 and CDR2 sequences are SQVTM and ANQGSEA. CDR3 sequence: CSVEAPGRVEQYF. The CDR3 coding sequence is TGCAGCGTTGAAGCCCCGGGCAGGGTCGAGCAGTACTTC.

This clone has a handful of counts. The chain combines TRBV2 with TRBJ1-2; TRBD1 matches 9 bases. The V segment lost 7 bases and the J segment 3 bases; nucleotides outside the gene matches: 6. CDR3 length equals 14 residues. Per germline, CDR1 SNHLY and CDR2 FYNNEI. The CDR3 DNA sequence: TGTGCCAGCAAATCCACAGGGGGCTACTATGGCTACACCTTC. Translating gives CASKSTGGYYGYTF.

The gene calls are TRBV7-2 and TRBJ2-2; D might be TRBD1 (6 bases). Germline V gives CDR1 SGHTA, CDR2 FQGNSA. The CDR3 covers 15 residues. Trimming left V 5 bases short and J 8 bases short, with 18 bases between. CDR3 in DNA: TGTGCCAGCAGCCAGAGGGGGTATGGGGTAGGGGAGCTGTTTTTT. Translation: CASSQRGYGVGELFF.

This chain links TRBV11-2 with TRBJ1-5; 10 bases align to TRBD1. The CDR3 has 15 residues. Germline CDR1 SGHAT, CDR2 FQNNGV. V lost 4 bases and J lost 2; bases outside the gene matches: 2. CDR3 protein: CASSYGTGGNQPQHF. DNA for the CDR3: TGTGCCAGCAGCTACGGGACAGGGGGCAATCAGCCCCAGCATTTT.

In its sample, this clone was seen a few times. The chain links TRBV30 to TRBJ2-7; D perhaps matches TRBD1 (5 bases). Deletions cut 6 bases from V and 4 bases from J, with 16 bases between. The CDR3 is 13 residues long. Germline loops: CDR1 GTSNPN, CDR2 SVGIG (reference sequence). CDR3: CACEKAGFYEQYF. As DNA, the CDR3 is TGTGCCTGCGAGAAGGCAGGGTTTTACGAGCAGTACTTC. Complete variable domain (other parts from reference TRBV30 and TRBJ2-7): SQTIHQWPATLVQPVGSPLSLECTVEGTSNPNLYWYRQAAGRGLQLLFYSVGIGQISSEVPQNLSASRPQDRQFILSSKKLLLSDSGFYLCACEKAGFYEQYFGPGTRLTVT.

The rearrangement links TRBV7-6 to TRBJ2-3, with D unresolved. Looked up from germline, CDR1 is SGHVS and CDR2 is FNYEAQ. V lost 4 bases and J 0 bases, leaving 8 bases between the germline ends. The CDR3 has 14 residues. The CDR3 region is CASSSEQSTDTQYF. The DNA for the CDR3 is TGTGCCAGCAGCTCCGAACAGAGCACAGATACGCAGTATTTT.

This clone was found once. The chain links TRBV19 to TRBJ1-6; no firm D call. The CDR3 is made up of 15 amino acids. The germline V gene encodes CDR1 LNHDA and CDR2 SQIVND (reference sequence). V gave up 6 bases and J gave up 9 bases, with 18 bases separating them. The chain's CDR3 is CASRALAGSASPLHF. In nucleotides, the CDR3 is TGTGCCAGTAGGGCTTTGGCAGGTTCGGCTTCACCCCTCCACTTT.